This is a list of T cell receptor beta chains from one sample in a study of shared clonotypes between healthy human individuals. Repertoires were generated with immunoSEQ multiplex PCR, while TCRdb's copy carries only in-frame clones and drops some. The table has about 800,000 clones, around 96% seen once; the top ten hold 0.2% to 0.25%. Source material: naive CD8+ T cells sorted from blood. Source of these receptors: a man under 40 in good health. Both conserved end residues are part of each CDR3. The D gene is left open where the match is weak. Clone size appears in some rows only: once, few, many, or a class for an expanded clone.

j_call d_call v_call clone_size cdr3_aa cdr3_nt
TRBJ1-1 TRBD1 TRBV5-5 NA CASSSDRGRAFF TGTGCCAGCAGCTCCGACAGGGGACGCGCTTTCTTT
TRBJ2-5 NA TRBV5-5 NA CASSDRGLPQETQYF TGTGCCAGCAGCGATAGAGGACTGCCCCAAGAGACCCAGTACTTC
TRBJ2-7 TRBD2 TRBV9 NA CASSAGLAGEEQYF TGTGCCAGCAGCGCCGGACTAGCGGGAGAAGAGCAGTACTTC
TRBJ2-5 TRBD2 TRBV4-1 NA CASSQADPLAGVRETQYF TGCGCCAGCAGCCAAGCTGATCCCCTAGCGGGAGTTCGAGAGACCCAGTACTTC
TRBJ2-7 NA TRBV9 NA CASSVGGADSYEQYF TGTGCCAGCAGCGTAGGGGGGGCTGATTCCTACGAGCAGTACTTC
TRBJ1-4 NA TRBV7-9 NA CASSRGSLTDEKLFF TGTGCCAGCAGCCGGGGGAGCCTTACAGACGAAAAACTGTTTTTT
TRBJ2-7 NA TRBV27 NA CASSSAEGPYTYEQYF TGTGCCAGCAGTTCTGCGGAGGGGCCATATACCTACGAGCAGTACTTC
TRBJ2-5 NA TRBV28 NA CASSLIGQGRIETQYF TGTGCCAGCAGTTTAATCGGGCAGGGGCGTATCGAGACCCAGTACTTC
TRBJ1-5 NA TRBV6-5 NA CASSYSLVQPQHF TGTGCCAGCAGTTACTCGCTGGTTCAGCCCCAGCATTTT
TRBJ2-1 NA TRBV27 NA CASSLGGGYNEQFF TGTGCCAGCAGTTTAGGGGGCGGATACAATGAGCAGTTCTTC
TRBJ1-2 TRBD1 TRBV7-9 NA CASSPGDRAPGYTF TGTGCCAGCAGCCCCGGGGACAGGGCCCCTGGCTACACCTTC
TRBJ2-3 TRBD2 TRBV9 NA CASGTARLAGDIDTQYF TGTGCCAGCGGGACGGCCCGACTAGCGGGAGATATAGATACGCAGTATTTT
TRBJ2-1 TRBD1 TRBV6-6 NA CASSYPDRDGYNEQFF TGTGCCAGCAGTTACCCCGACAGGGATGGGTACAATGAGCAGTTCTTC
TRBJ2-3 TRBD2 TRBV5-8 once CASSLGWREEDTQYF TGTGCCAGCAGCTTGGGTTGGCGGGAGGAAGATACGCAGTATTTT
TRBJ2-5 TRBD2 TRBV29-1 NA CSVEGLAGANWETQYF TGCAGCGTAGAGGGATTAGCGGGAGCCAACTGGGAGACCCAGTACTTC
TRBJ1-2 NA TRBV19 NA CAALGYGYTF TGTGCCGCACTGGGCTATGGCTACACCTTC
TRBJ2-6 NA TRBV13 few CASTNVFRGSGAGANVLTF TGTGCCAGCACAAACGTTTTCAGGGGTTCGGGTGCTGGGGCCAACGTCCTGACTTTC
TRBJ2-7 NA TRBV7-2 NA CASSPSFLPASAYEQYF TGTGCCAGCAGCCCATCCTTTCTGCCTGCCTCGGCCTACGAGCAGTACTTC
TRBJ2-5 NA TRBV27 NA CASSLRGQQETQYF TGTGCCAGCAGTTTGAGGGGCCAGCAAGAGACCCAGTACTTC
TRBJ2-7 TRBD2 TRBV9 NA CASSVVAGVGYEQYF TGTGCCAGCAGCGTAGTAGCGGGAGTGGGGTACGAGCAGTACTTC